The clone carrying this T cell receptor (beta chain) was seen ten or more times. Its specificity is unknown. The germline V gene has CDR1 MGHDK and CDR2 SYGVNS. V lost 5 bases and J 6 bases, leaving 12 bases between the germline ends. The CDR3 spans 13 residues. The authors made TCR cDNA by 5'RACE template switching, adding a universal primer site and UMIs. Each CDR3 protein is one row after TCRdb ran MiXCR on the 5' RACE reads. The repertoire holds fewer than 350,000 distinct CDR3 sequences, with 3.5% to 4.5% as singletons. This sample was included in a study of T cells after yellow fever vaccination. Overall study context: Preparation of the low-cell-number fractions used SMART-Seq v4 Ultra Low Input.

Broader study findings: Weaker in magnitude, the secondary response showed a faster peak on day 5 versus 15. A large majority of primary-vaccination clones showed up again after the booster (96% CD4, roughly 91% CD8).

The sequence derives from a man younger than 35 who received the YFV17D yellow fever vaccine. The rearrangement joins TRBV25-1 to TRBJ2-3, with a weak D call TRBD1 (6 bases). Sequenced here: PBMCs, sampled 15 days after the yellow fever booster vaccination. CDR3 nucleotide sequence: TGTGCCAGCAGTAGACAGGTCTTGGATACGCAGTATTTT. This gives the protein CASSRQVLDTQYF. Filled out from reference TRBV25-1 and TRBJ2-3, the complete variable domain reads EADIYQTPRYLVIGTGKKITLECSQTMGHDKMYWYQQDPGMELHLIHYSYGVNSTEKGDLSSESTVSRIRTEHFPLTLESARPSHTSQYLCASSRQVLDTQYFGPGTRLTVL.